A selection of T cell receptor beta chains follows, all from one sample in a study of T-cell memory formation after mild COVID-19. One entry per CDR3 protein results from TCRdb running MiXCR on the 5' RACE reads. The sample records about 400,000 distinct CDR3 sequences, 20% to 25% being singletons. Material: PBMCs or a T cell subset sorted from them (not recorded which). Source of these receptors: an adult woman who had mild COVID-19 (a few samples of this study predate the infection). Cell type and time point are not known. The CDR3 runs from the conserved cysteine through the conserved F or W. A D gene is named only where the DNA matches it firmly. Part of the rows lack a size; the others show once, few, many or a class for expanded clones.

>-|15|TRBJ2-7|-|TRBV5-1
CASSLLQGPSYEQYF
TGCGCCAGCAGCTTGCTACAGGGTCCCTCCTACGAGCAGTACTTC
>-|14|TRBJ2-3|-|TRBV5-1
CASSLGTRTDTQYF
TGCGCCAGCAGCTTAGGGACACGCACAGATACGCAGTATTTT
>few|13|TRBJ2-3|-|TRBV20-1
CSALAGLTDTQYF
TGCAGTGCACTAGCTGGGCTCACAGATACGCAGTATTTT
>few|15|TRBJ2-1|-|TRBV7-9
CASSLEGLTYNEQFF
TGTGCCAGCAGCTTAGAGGGACTCACCTACAATGAGCAGTTCTTC
>-|14|TRBJ2-3|TRBD2|TRBV18
CASSQRGLDDTQYF
TGTGCCAGCTCTCAACGGGGACTAGATGATACGCAGTATTTT
>-|18|TRBJ1-2|-|TRBV19
CASSIGNGGYPPNYGYTF
TGTGCCAGTAGTATCGGTAACGGGGGTTATCCACCTAACTATGGCTACACCTTC
>once|13|TRBJ2-7|-|TRBV5-6
CASSLTGGPEQYF
TGTGCCAGCAGCCTGACCGGGGGGCCTGAGCAGTACTTC
>-|14|TRBJ2-5|-|TRBV9
CASSPGQSQETQYF
TGTGCCAGCAGCCCGGGCCAAAGCCAAGAGACCCAGTACTTC
>few|16|TRBJ2-7|-|TRBV9
CASSVDPGTSSYEQYF
TGTGCCAGCAGCGTAGACCCGGGAACTAGCTCCTACGAGCAGTACTTC
>-|13|TRBJ1-2|-|TRBV6-5
CASSYSRKSGYTF
TGTGCCAGCAGTTACTCGCGGAAGAGTGGCTACACCTTC
>-|13|TRBJ2-1|TRBD1|TRBV20-1
CSASRDRGNEQFF
TGCAGTGCTAGTCGGGACAGGGGGAATGAGCAGTTCTTC
>few|15|TRBJ2-1|-|TRBV6-2/TRBV6-3
CASSYLGHPANEQFF
TGTGCCAGCAGTTACTTGGGCCACCCCGCTAATGAGCAGTTCTTC
>-|16|TRBJ2-3|TRBD2|TRBV7-9
CASSFSPAGGTDTQYF
TGTGCCAGCAGCTTTTCCCCTGCGGGAGGAACAGATACGCAGTATTTT
>few|16|TRBJ1-2|TRBD1|TRBV5-1
CASSLAQGVSNYGYTF
TGCGCCAGCAGCTTGGCGCAGGGGGTCTCTAACTATGGCTACACCTTC
>few|15|TRBJ1-4|TRBD1|TRBV4-1
CASSLTGGPNEKLFF
TGCGCCAGCAGCCTTACAGGGGGTCCTAATGAAAAACTGTTTTTT
>few|15|TRBJ2-5|TRBD1|TRBV5-4
CASSLSGGALETQYF
TGTGCCAGCAGCTTGTCAGGGGGCGCTTTAGAGACCCAGTACTTC
>once|21|TRBJ2-5|-|TRBV21-1
CASSKLTSGSLEDEGQETQYF
TGTGCCAGCAGCAAGCTCACTAGCGGGAGCCTTGAGGACGAAGGACAAGAGACCCAGTACTTC
>-|12|TRBJ2-7|-|TRBV18
CASSHRRSEQYF
TGTGCCAGCTCACATAGGAGGTCCGAGCAGTACTTC
>few|15|TRBJ2-5|TRBD1|TRBV7-9
CASSLGTGLRETQYF
TGTGCCAGCAGCTTAGGGACAGGGTTACGGGAGACCCAGTACTTC
>-|14|TRBJ1-2|-|TRBV20-1
CSAGTPGIYYGYTF
TGCAGTGCTGGAACGCCAGGGATTTACTATGGCTACACCTTC
>few|16|TRBJ1-1|-|TRBV12-3/TRBV12-4
CASSYGPGTAVTEAFF
TGTGCCAGCAGTTACGGTCCAGGGACGGCGGTTACTGAAGCTTTCTTT
>-|16|TRBJ1-4|-|TRBV30
CAWSTGVGETNEKLFF
TGTGCCTGGAGTACCGGGGTTGGGGAAACTAATGAAAAACTGTTTTTT
>-|14|TRBJ2-3|-|TRBV7-3
CASSLEAVTDTQYF
TGTGCCAGCAGCTTGGAAGCGGTCACAGATACGCAGTATTTT
>-|16|TRBJ2-5|-|TRBV7-6
CASSSPLGRLGETQYF
TGTGCCAGCAGCTCCCCTCTAGGGAGATTAGGAGAGACCCAGTACTTC
>-|15|TRBJ1-4|-|TRBV12-3/TRBV12-4
CASSLFGGGGEKLFF
TGTGCCAGCAGTCTTTTTGGAGGGGGGGGAGAAAAACTGTTTTTT
>few|15|TRBJ1-1|-|TRBV5-1
CASSLTLGGNTEAFF
TGCGCCAGCAGCCTCACCCTCGGCGGGAACACTGAAGCTTTCTTT
>-|13|TRBJ1-1|-|TRBV6-5
CASKARVNTEAFF
TGTGCCAGCAAGGCTCGCGTGAACACTGAAGCTTTCTTT
>-|13|TRBJ2-5|-|TRBV12-3/TRBV12-4
CASSLWEKETQYF
TGTGCCAGCAGTTTATGGGAGAAAGAGACCCAGTACTTC
>few|15|TRBJ1-2|TRBD1|TRBV4-1
CASSQDDRGYYGYTF
TGCGCCAGCAGCCAAGACGACAGGGGGTACTATGGCTACACCTTC
>few|16|TRBJ2-1|TRBD2|TRBV19
CASSPSSGGFYNEQFF
TGTGCCAGTAGTCCTTCGAGCGGGGGATTTTACAATGAGCAGTTCTTC
>-|13|TRBJ2-7|-|TRBV6-1
CASSELGWREQYF
TGTGCCAGCAGTGAACTTGGGTGGCGCGAGCAGTACTTC
>-|19|TRBJ2-3|TRBD2|TRBV7-9
CASSTILGTSGSNTDTQYF
TGTGCCAGCAGTACCATCCTCGGGACTAGCGGGAGTAACACAGATACGCAGTATTTT
>-|16|TRBJ2-2|-|TRBV24-1
CATSDLSGTNTGELFF
TGTGCCACCAGTGATTTGAGTGGGACGAACACCGGGGAGCTGTTTTTT
>many|12|TRBJ2-4|-|TRBV7-2
CASSLQEGIQYF
TGTGCCAGCAGCTTGCAGGAGGGCATTCAGTACTTC
>-|14|TRBJ1-2|TRBD1|TRBV20-1
CSATAGTGIYGYTF
TGCAGTGCAACAGCCGGGACAGGAATCTATGGCTACACCTTC
>-|14|TRBJ2-5|TRBD2|TRBV12-3/TRBV12-4
CASSSGLVKETQYF
TGTGCCAGCAGTTCGGGACTAGTAAAAGAGACCCAGTACTTC
>once|13|TRBJ1-1|-|TRBV7-2
CAGAGDGRTEAFF
TGTGCCGGGGCAGGGGACGGTAGGACTGAAGCTTTCTTT
>-|16|TRBJ2-7|-|TRBV5-6
CASSWRPGARTGEQYF
TGTGCCAGCAGTTGGAGGCCGGGAGCACGAACGGGGGAGCAGTACTTC
>-|13|TRBJ1-2|-|TRBV30
CAWSVQGPYGYTF
TGTGCCTGGAGTGTACAGGGCCCCTATGGCTACACCTTC
>-|19|TRBJ2-2|TRBD2|TRBV6-6
CASSYFRTSGGTNTGELFF
TGTGCCAGCAGTTACTTTCGGACTAGCGGGGGGACAAACACCGGGGAGCTGTTTTTT
>-|15|TRBJ2-4|TRBD1|TRBV12-3/TRBV12-4
CASSTRQGAKNIQYF
TGTGCCAGCAGTACAAGACAGGGGGCCAAAAACATTCAGTACTTC
>-|16|TRBJ1-5|-|TRBV6-1
CASLVGPKRVNQPQHF
TGTGCCAGCCTGGTAGGCCCCAAGCGGGTTAATCAGCCCCAGCATTTT